This is a list of T cell receptor beta chains from one sample in a study of blood T cell repertoires in COVID-19. Some clones are missing from TCRdb's copy, which holds only in-frame ones; the method was immunoSEQ multiplex PCR. Of about 520,000 clones in the sample, 75% to 90% are singletons; the top ten hold under 4%. The sequenced sample consisted of peripheral blood. These receptors were obtained from a human donor in a cohort sampled during active COVID-19. The CDR3 runs from the conserved cysteine through the conserved F or W. D genes are given only for firm matches. Rows may omit the clone size; those that give it use once, few, many or a size class.

size	V	D	J	DNA	CDR3
few	TRBV5-8	.	TRBJ1-5	TGTGCCAGCAGCGCCCGGGTGGCGTCCAATCAGCCCCAGCATTTT	CASSARVASNQPQHF
.	TRBV7-2	TRBD2	TRBJ2-3	TGTGCCAGCAGCTTCCTAGCGGGAGGGGATACGCAGTATTTT	CASSFLAGGDTQYF
.	TRBV3-1/TRBV3-2	TRBD2	TRBJ2-1	TGTGCCAGCAGCCAAGAGATGACTAGCGGGAGGCTGGACGATGAGCAGTTCTTC	CASSQEMTSGRLDDEQFF
.	TRBV28	TRBD2	TRBJ2-1	TGTGCCAGCAGCCTTAGCGGGAGGGCCGGGTTCTTC	CASSLSGRAGFF
.	TRBV5-1	TRBD1	TRBJ2-5	TGCGCCAGCAGCTGGGACAGGGGGCTAGGGGAGACCCAGTACTTC	CASSWDRGLGETQYF
.	TRBV27	TRBD1	TRBJ1-1	TGTGCCAGCAAGTTACAGGGGTCAGGTGAAGCTTTCTTT	CASKLQGSGEAFF
.	TRBV7-2	TRBD1	TRBJ1-4	TGTGCCAGCAGCTTAGACCCCGGGGGGACAGGGGGACGGTGGTTT	CASSLDPGGTGGRWF
.	TRBV29-1	TRBD1	TRBJ2-1	TGCAGCGTCGAAAGGGACAGGGTATTGTTCTTC	CSVERDRVLFF
.	TRBV19	.	TRBJ1-2	TGTGCCAGTGGAACGACAGGTCTGGCGCCCGGCTACACCTTC	CASGTTGLAPGYTF
.	TRBV6-4	TRBD1	TRBJ2-7	TGTGCCAGCAGCCGGACAGGGGCCACCTTCGCCTACGAGCAGTACTTC	CASSRTGATFAYEQYF
.	TRBV2	.	TRBJ2-1	TGTGCCAGCAGCCGGGACACCGAATACAATGAGCAGTTCTTC	CASSRDTEYNEQFF
.	TRBV2	TRBD1	TRBJ1-4	TGTGCCAGCAGTGCGAACAGGGGAGCTAATGAAAAACTGTTTTTT	CASSANRGANEKLFF
.	TRBV30	TRBD2	TRBJ2-3	TGTGCCTGGAGTGCCTCAGCGGGAAGCACAGATACGCAGTATTTT	CAWSASAGSTDTQYF
.	TRBV19	.	TRBJ2-3	TGTGCCAGTAGTAGGTCGCGAGAGAGTCAGGGCGACACAGATACGCAGTATTTT	CASSRSRESQGDTDTQYF
.	TRBV3-1/TRBV3-2	TRBD2	TRBJ2-3	TGTGCCAGCAGCCCCACTAGCGGGAGGGCCGCAGGTACGCAGTATTTT	CASSPTSGRAAGTQYF
.	TRBV7-9	.	TRBJ1-3	TGTGCCAGCAGCTTAGGCGGGGACCCCTCTGGAAACACCATATATTTT	CASSLGGDPSGNTIYF
.	TRBV6-5	.	TRBJ1-6	TGTGCCAGCAGTCTGCCGGGGAGTTCACCCCTCCACTTT	CASSLPGSSPLHF
.	TRBV7-3	.	TRBJ2-5	TGTGCCAGCAGCTTACAGGGTTCAGAGACCCAGTACTTC	CASSLQGSETQYF
.	TRBV5-4	.	TRBJ2-7	TGTGCCAGCAGCTTGACGGGATCGAGCTCCTACGAGCAGTACTTC	CASSLTGSSSYEQYF
.	TRBV6-5	.	TRBJ2-1	TGTGCCAGCAGTTACCCCCCGGATGAGCAGTTCTTC	CASSYPPDEQFF
.	TRBV19	.	TRBJ1-2	TGTGCCACCAGGGCCCCGGGTTTGATCTATGGCTACACCTTC	CATRAPGLIYGYTF
.	TRBV6-2/TRBV6-3	TRBD1	TRBJ2-1	TGTGCCAGCAGTCCGGGACAGTCCTCCTACAATGAGCAGTTCTTC	CASSPGQSSYNEQFF
.	TRBV7-2	.	TRBJ2-2	TGTGCCAGCAGCTTAGTCGGGCGGGTGGGCACCGGGGAGCTGTTTTTT	CASSLVGRVGTGELFF
.	TRBV28	.	TRBJ2-7	TGTGCCAGCAGAACAATCTACGAGCAGTACTTC	CASRTIYEQYF
.	TRBV5-4	TRBD1	TRBJ2-3	TGTGCCAGCAGCCTGGACAGGGGGACAGATACGCAGTATTTT	CASSLDRGTDTQYF
.	TRBV16	.	TRBJ1-2	TGTGCCAGCAGCTTGGGAGGCTATGGCTACACCTTC	CASSLGGYGYTF
.	TRBV6-1	.	TRBJ1-4	TGTGCCAGCAGTGAGAGAGGGCAAGGGGGTGAAAAACTGTTTTTT	CASSERGQGGEKLFF
.	TRBV5-5	.	TRBJ2-1	TGTGCCAGCAGCTTGAATTTAGGCGGGGCCTTTTACAATGAGCAGTTCTTC	CASSLNLGGAFYNEQFF
.	TRBV4-3	.	TRBJ2-2	TGCGCCAGCAGCCTTAAATACTCGAACACCGGGGAGCTGTTTTTT	CASSLKYSNTGELFF